This TCR beta chain was identified during a study of T cell responses to AZD1222 COVID-19 vaccine. Study-level results: Spike-specific TCR breadth and depth went up after people got two AZD1222 doses. Per reports, nearly half of all spike-specific TCRs target regions that are unmutated in variants. There were vaccine-associated CD4 TCRs across spike, dominant at 160-218 and 743-854.

Sequencing used immunoSEQ multiplex PCR; TCRdb keeps in-frame clones, though not all of them. This sample has roughly 100,000 clones, with around 91% found just once. The CDR3 spans 13 residues. V gave up 6 bases and J gave up 8 bases, with 14 bases separating them. CDR1 SSHAT and CDR2 FNYEAQ come from the germline V gene (reference sequence). For this clone: Its antigen is as yet unknown.

The sequencing here drew on peripheral blood, taken on day 0 of AZD1222 vaccination. J is TRBJ1-3 and V is TRBV7-7, with TRBD1 as a possible D gene (5 bases). The TCR comes from an adult in good health. This CDR3 is CASSQIGDDTIYF. CDR3 bases: TGTGCCAGCAGTCAAATTGGGGACGACACCATATATTTT.